This TCR beta chain was captured in a study of cytomegalovirus exposure and HLA in healthy donors. TCRdb's copy holds only in-frame clones and misses some; the assay was immunoSEQ multiplex PCR. The sample consists of approximately 65,000 clones, around 93% of them appearing once. This CDR3 is built from 13 residues. V gave up 6 bases and J gave up 2 bases; unmatched junction bases: 2. The germline gives CDR1 MNHEY, CDR2 SVGAGI. This TCR was sampled from a man younger than 35 in good health and CMV-seropositive. The chain has TRBV6-5 and TRBJ2-3; 7 bases line up with TRBD1. The source material was PBMCs. CDR3 in amino acids: CASRGTATDTQYF. The CDR3 DNA follows: TGTGCCAGCAGAGGGACAGCCACAGATACGCAGTATTTT.